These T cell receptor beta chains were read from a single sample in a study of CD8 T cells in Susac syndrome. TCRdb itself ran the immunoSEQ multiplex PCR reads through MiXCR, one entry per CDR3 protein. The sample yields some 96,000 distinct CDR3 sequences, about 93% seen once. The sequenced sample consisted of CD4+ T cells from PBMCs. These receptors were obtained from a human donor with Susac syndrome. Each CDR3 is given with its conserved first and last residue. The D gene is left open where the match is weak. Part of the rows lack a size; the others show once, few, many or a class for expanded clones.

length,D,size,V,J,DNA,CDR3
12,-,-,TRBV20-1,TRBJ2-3,TGCAGTGCTAGGGGGTCCACAGATACGCAGTATTTT,CSARGSTDTQYF
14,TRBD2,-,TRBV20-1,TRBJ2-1,TGCAGTGCTAGCGCAGGGACTAGCGGGCCCCGGCAGTTCTTC,CSASAGTSGPRQFF
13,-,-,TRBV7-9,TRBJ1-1,TGTGCCAGCAGACGCGGTAGGAACACTGAAGCTTTCTTT,CASRRGRNTEAFF
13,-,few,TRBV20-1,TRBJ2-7,TGCAGTGCTCCTGGGACTCTTCCATACGAGCAGTACTTC,CSAPGTLPYEQYF
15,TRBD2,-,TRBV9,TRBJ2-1,TGTGCCAGCAGCGTAGACGGGGGGGCACACAATGAGCAGTTCTTC,CASSVDGGAHNEQFF
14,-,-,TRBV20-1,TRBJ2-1,TGCAGTGCTTTACTAGGCTCATCCTACAATGAGCAGTTCTTC,CSALLGSSYNEQFF
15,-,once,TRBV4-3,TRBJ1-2,TGCGCCAGCAGCCAAGATGCACAGGGAGGCTATGGCTACACCTTC,CASSQDAQGGYGYTF
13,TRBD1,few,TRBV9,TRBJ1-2,TGTGCCAGCAGCCCGGGACAGAACTATGGCTACACCTTC,CASSPGQNYGYTF
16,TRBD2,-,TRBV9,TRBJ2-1,TGTGCCAGCAGCGTAGGCGCTAGCGGGGGGGCTAGGGAGCAGTTCTTC,CASSVGASGGAREQFF
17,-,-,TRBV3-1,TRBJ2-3,TGTGCCAGCAGCCAAGAGGTGAGGGGTTTCAGCACAGATACGCAGTATTTT,CASSQEVRGFSTDTQYF
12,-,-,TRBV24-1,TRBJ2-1,TGTGCCACCAGAGACAGTTACAATGAGCAGTTCTTC,CATRDSYNEQFF
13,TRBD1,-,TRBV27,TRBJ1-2,TGTGCCAGCAGTTTACGACAGGGCTATGGCTACACCTTC,CASSLRQGYGYTF
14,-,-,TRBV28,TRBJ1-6,TGTGCCAGCACCTCCTGGGCGGGGAATTCACCCCTCCACTTT,CASTSWAGNSPLHF
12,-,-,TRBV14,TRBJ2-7,TGTGCCAGCAAACAGGGTACCCACGAGCAGTACTTC,CASKQGTHEQYF
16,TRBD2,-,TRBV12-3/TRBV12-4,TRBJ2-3,TGTGCCAGCAGCATGCCAAGCGGGGCCAGCACAGATACGCAGTATTTT,CASSMPSGASTDTQYF
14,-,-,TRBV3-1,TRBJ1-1,TGTGCCAGCAGCCCACCAGGGCTCACTCCTGAAGCTTTCTTT,CASSPPGLTPEAFF
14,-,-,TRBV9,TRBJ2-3,TGTGCCAGCAGCGTACGAGGGGAAGGAAATACGCAGTATTTT,CASSVRGEGNTQYF
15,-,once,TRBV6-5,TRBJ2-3,TGTGCCAGCAGTTACTCTTCCGACCGGGCAGATACGCAGTATTTT,CASSYSSDRADTQYF
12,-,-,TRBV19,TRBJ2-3,TGTGCCAGTAGTATTCTGGGAGATACGCAGTATTTT,CASSILGDTQYF
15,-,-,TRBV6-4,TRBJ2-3,TGTGCCAGCAGTACCGAGGGGGGAAGCACAGATACGCAGTATTTT,CASSTEGGSTDTQYF
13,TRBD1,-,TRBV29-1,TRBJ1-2,TGCAGCGTTGAAGTCGGACAGGGCTATGGCTACACCTTC,CSVEVGQGYGYTF
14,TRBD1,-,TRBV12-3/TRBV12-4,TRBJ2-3,TGTGCCAGCAGCCCCCCGGACAGGGAAGATACGCAGTATTTT,CASSPPDREDTQYF
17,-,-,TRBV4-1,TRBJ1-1,TGCGCCAGCAGCCAAGGGCAGGGGCGGGGGGTGAACACTGAAGCTTTCTTT,CASSQGQGRGVNTEAFF
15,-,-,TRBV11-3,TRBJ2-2,TGTGCCAGCAGCCCGTGGACGGGTAACACCGGGGAGCTGTTTTTT,CASSPWTGNTGELFF
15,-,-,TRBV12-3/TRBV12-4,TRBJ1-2,TGTGCCAGCAGAAGATGGGGACCCACTAACTATGGCTACACCTTC,CASRRWGPTNYGYTF
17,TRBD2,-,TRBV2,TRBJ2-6,TGTGCCAGCAGCCGAAGGGCGGGGGTGTCTGGGGCCAACGTCCTGACTTTC,CASSRRAGVSGANVLTF
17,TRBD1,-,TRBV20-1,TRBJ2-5,TGCAGTGCTAGGACAGGGGCGATAAAGACTGAAGGAGAGACCCAGTACTTC,CSARTGAIKTEGETQYF
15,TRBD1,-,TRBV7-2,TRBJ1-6,TGTGCCAGCAGCTCCGGGACAGGTCGAAATTCACCCCTCCACTTT,CASSSGTGRNSPLHF
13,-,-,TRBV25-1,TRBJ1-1,TGTGCCAGCAGTGAAACTTACGACACTGAAGCTTTCTTT,CASSETYDTEAFF
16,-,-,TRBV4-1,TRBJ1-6,TGCGCCAGCAGCCAAGAAGGTTCGGGTTATAATTCACCCCTCCACTTT,CASSQEGSGYNSPLHF
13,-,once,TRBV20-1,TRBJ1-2,TGCAGTGCTAGGCAGGGGAGGTACTATGGCTACACCTTC,CSARQGRYYGYTF
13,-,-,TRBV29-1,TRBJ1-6,TGCAGCGTTTGGGAGGGTTCAGGTTCACCCCTCCACTTT,CSVWEGSGSPLHF
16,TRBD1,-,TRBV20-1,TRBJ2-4,TGCAGTGCTAGCCCCGGGACAGGGGTAGCCAAAAACATTCAGTACTTC,CSASPGTGVAKNIQYF
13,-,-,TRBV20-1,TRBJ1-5,TGCAGTGCTAGAGATCCGGGAGGGAGTCCCCAGCATTTT,CSARDPGGSPQHF
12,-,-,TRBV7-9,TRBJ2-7,TGTGCCAGCAGCCTCTGGGACTACGAGCAGTACTTC,CASSLWDYEQYF
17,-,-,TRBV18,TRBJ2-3,TGTGCCAGCTCACCACCGAACCGGGGGACATTCACAGATACGCAGTATTTT,CASSPPNRGTFTDTQYF
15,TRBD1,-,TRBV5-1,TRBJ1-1,TGCGCCAGCAGCACCGGACAGGCTCTGAACACTGAAGCTTTCTTT,CASSTGQALNTEAFF
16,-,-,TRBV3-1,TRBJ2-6,TGTGCCAGCACTCCTGACGGGAGCTCTGGGGCCAACGTCCTGACTTTC,CASTPDGSSGANVLTF
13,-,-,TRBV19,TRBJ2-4,TGTGCCAGTAGTAGGGACGGGAGCGGGATTCAGTACTTC,CASSRDGSGIQYF
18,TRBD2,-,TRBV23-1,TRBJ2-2,TGCGCCAGCAGTCCCCCCCAGTTAGGCGGGGGACCCTCCGGGGAGCTGTTTTTT,CASSPPQLGGGPSGELFF